This T cell receptor beta chain is drawn from a study of blood T cell repertoires in COVID-19. Trimming cost V 0 bases and J 3 bases; bases outside gene matches: 2. Germline V lookup: CDR1 SGHRS, CDR2 YFSETQ. The CDR3 totals 15 residues. Data came from immunoSEQ multiplex PCR; TCRdb stores just in-frame clones and leaves some out. The sample lists 90,000 to 100,000 clones, approximately 86% occurring once. This sequence joins TRBV5-1 and TRBJ2-7; 11 bases map to TRBD2. This receptor was obtained from an elderly man with acute or convalescent COVID-19. Material for sequencing was peripheral blood. The CDR3 reads CASSLGTSGSYEQYF. CDR3 DNA: TGCGCCAGCAGCTTGGGAACTAGCGGGAGCTACGAGCAGTACTTC.